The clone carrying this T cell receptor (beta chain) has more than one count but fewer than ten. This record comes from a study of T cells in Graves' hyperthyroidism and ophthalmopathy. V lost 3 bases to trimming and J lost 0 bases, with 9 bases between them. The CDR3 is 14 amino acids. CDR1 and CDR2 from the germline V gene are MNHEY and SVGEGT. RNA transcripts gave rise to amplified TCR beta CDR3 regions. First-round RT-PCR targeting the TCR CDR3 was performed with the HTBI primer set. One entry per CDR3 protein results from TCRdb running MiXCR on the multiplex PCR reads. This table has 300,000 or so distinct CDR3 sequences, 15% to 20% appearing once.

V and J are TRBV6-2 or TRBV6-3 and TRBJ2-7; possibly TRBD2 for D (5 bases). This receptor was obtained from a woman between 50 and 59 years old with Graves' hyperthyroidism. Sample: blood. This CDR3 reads CASSYLGISYEQYF. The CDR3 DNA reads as TGTGCCAGCAGTTATCTCGGGATCTCCTACGAGCAGTACTTC.